Included here is one T cell receptor beta chain sequence, with context. The data derive from a study of blood T cell repertoires in COVID-19. As for the study in general: Whether acute or convalescent, the COVID-19 samples came from the United States, Italy and Spain.

The method was immunoSEQ multiplex PCR; TCRdb's version includes in-frame clones alone and lacks a portion of them. The sample has around 100,000 clones; about nine tenths are singletons. V shed 7 bases, J shed 6 bases, and the junction held 6 bases outside the gene matches. The V gene's germline CDR1 is SQVTM and CDR2 ANQGSEA. The CDR3 contains 12 residues. Sequences were obtained from peripheral blood. This clonotype was sampled from a woman aged 80 or over in a cohort sampled during active COVID-19. J is TRBJ1-2 and V is TRBV29-1; 9 nucleotides match TRBD1. The CDR3 sequence: CSASQGANGYTF. CDR3 sequence (DNA): TGCAGCGCTTCACAGGGGGCGAATGGCTACACCTTC.